This TCR beta chain originates from a study of shared clonotypes between healthy human individuals. In the study overall: Each donor's CD8 memory used one plate, CD8 naive two, each CD4 subset three. General observations from the study: With a handful of donors compared, roughly 5% of naive CD4 clonotypes were shared.

Memory CD4+ cells were the fraction left after CD45RA+ naive selection. Deep-level settings were used for running the assay. The assay was immunoSEQ multiplex PCR, and TCRdb's table has in-frame clones only and misses some. Among under 1,100,000 clones listed, roughly 75% were seen once. To note about this clone: Its target is not known.

The length of the CDR3 is 14 residues. V dropped 0 bases and J dropped 3 bases, with 7 bases sitting between them. Per the germline V gene, CDR1 is SGDLS and CDR2 is YYNGEE. Input material: memory CD4+ T cells sorted from blood. Documented subset: CD45RA-negative fraction. The sequence was obtained from a man aged 18 to 29 in good health. V and J are TRBV9 and TRBJ1-5; possibly TRBD1 for D (6 bases). The CDR3 sequence: CASSVGQANQPQHF. The CDR3 DNA follows: TGTGCCAGCAGCGTAGGACAGGCCAATCAGCCCCAGCATTTT.